The T cell receptor beta chain under discussion was sequenced for a study of T cells in Graves' hyperthyroidism and ophthalmopathy. Orbital computed tomography, thyroid ultrasound, serum thyroxine and TRAb, and clinical symptoms together informed the diagnoses. This clonotype has at least ten counts. Amplified regions were TCR beta CDR3 sequences from RNA transcripts. The primer set for the first-round RT-PCR of the TCR CDR3 was HTBI. TCRdb analysed the multiplex PCR reads with MiXCR anew, one entry per CDR3 protein. The top ten hold roughly 17% of the sample, which has some 500,000 distinct CDR3 sequences, around an eighth seen once. V dropped 1 base and J dropped 7 bases, with 16 bases sitting between them. CDR3 length: 16 amino acids. Germline-derived CDR1 and CDR2 are SGHAT and FQNNGV.

The J gene is TRBJ2-2, the V gene TRBV11-2; TRBD2 is a possible D gene (6 bases). This TCR derives from a woman younger than 35 with Graves' hyperthyroidism. Sequenced sample: blood. CDR3 region: CASSLGSSGLGGELFF. In nucleotides, the CDR3 is TGTGCCAGCAGCTTAGGTAGTAGCGGCTTGGGCGGGGAGCTGTTTTTT.